Below, 2 T cell receptor beta chains from the same sample are listed, as sequenced in a study of T-cell memory formation after mild COVID-19. TCRdb used MiXCR to reprocess the 5' RACE reads, holding one entry per CDR3 protein. In the table there are under 200,000 distinct CDR3 sequences, under 15% of which are singletons. The sequencing sample was made of PBMCs or a T cell subset sorted from them (not recorded which). These receptors were obtained from a man aged 18 to 29 who had mild COVID-19 (a few samples of this study predate the infection). Cell type and time point are not known.

This clonotype has a count of ten or more. The V call is TRBV7-9, the J call TRBJ1-2, with D unresolved. The germline V gene encodes CDR1 SEHNR and CDR2 FQNEAQ (reference sequence). The germline V and J ends were trimmed by 3 bases and 7 bases, with 15 bases remaining between them. The length of the CDR3 is 14 residues. The CDR3: CASSFGSEIGGYTF. The CDR3 bases are TGTGCCAGCAGCTTTGGAAGCGAAATTGGTGGCTACACCTTC.

The sample holds many counts of this clonotype. V gene TRBV12-3 or TRBV12-4 combines with J gene TRBJ2-1, with D maybe TRBD2 (6 bases). Trimming took off 7 bases at V and 4 bases at J, with 11 bases between the two ends. The CDR3 contains 13 residues. CDR3 coding DNA: TGTGCCAGCAAGGAGGGAGATTACAATGAGCAGTTCTTC. It yields the protein CASKEGDYNEQFF.